This T cell receptor beta chain was documented in a study of blood T cell repertoires in COVID-19. Authors' methods: Amplifying reference gene primers gave estimates of nucleated cell counts. Using immunoSEQ multiplex PCR, the repertoire was profiled, and TCRdb retains in-frame clones only, with some absent. Clone size and the V and J calls come from that table; the DNA yielded D and trimming. The sample lists roughly 400,000 clones; about 89% were seen once. Followed over time, Seattle patients had been enrolled while infection was active. Sequencing input: peripheral blood. The clonotype was recovered from a woman aged 60-70 years with COVID-19, enrolled during active disease.

The CDR3 loop is CAIRTYYEQYF. The CDR3 nucleotides read TGTGCCATCAGGACTTACTACGAGCAGTACTTC. The chain uses TRBV10-3 and TRBJ2-7; D is ambiguous. The CDR3 runs to 11 residues. The V and J ends lost 6 bases and 3 bases respectively, with 6 bases between them. Germline lookup yields CDR1 ENHRY and CDR2 SYGVKD.